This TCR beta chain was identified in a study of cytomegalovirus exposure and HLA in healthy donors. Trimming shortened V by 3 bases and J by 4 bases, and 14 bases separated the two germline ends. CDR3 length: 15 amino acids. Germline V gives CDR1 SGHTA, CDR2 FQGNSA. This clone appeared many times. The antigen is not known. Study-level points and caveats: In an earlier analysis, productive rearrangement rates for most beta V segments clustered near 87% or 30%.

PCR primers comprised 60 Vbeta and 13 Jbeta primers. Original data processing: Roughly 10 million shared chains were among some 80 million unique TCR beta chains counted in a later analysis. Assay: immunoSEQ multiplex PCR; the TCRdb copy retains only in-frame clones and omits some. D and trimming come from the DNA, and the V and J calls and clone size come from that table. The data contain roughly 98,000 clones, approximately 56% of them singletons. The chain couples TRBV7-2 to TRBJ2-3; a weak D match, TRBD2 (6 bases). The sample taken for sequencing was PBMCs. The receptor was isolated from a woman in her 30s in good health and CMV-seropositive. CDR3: CASSFGAAGPDTQYF. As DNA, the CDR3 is TGTGCCAGCAGCTTTGGCGCAGCGGGCCCAGATACGCAGTATTTT.